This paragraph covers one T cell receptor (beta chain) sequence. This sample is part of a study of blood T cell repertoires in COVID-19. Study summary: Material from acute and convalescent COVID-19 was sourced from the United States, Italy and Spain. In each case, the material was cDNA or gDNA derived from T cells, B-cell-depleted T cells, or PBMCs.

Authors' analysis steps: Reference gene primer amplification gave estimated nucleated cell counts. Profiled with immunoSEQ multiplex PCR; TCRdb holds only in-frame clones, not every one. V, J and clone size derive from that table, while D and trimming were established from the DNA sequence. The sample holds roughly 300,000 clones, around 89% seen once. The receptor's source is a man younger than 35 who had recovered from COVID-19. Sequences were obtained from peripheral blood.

The CDR3 loop reads CASSLAPGSGTDTQYF. The CDR3 DNA sequence: TGTGCCAGCAGCTTGGCCCCCGGGAGTGGAACAGATACGCAGTATTTT. The chain recombines TRBV5-4 with TRBJ2-3, with D maybe TRBD2 (6 bases). The CDR3 has 16 residues. Germline V gives CDR1 SGHNT, CDR2 YYREEE (reference sequence). The ends were cut back, 0 bases at V and 3 bases at J, with 14 bases in the middle.